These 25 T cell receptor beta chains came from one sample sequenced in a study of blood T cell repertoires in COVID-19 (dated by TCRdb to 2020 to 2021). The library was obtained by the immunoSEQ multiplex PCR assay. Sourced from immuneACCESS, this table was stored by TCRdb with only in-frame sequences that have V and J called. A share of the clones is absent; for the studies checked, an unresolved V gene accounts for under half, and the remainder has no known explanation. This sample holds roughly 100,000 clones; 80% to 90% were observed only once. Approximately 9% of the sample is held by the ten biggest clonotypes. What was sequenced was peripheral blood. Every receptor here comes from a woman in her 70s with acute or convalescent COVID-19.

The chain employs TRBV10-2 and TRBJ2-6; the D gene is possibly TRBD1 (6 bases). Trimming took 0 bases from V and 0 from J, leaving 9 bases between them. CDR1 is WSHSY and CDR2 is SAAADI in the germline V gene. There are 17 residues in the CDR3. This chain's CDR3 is CASSESQGPSGANVLTF. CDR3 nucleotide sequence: TGCGCCAGCAGTGAGTCGCAGGGGCCCTCTGGGGCCAACGTCCTGACTTTC.

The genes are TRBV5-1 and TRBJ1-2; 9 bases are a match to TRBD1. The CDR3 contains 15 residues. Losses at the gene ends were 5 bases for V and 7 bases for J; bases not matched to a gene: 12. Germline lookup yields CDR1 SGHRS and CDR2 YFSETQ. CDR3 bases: TGCGCCAGCAGGGGCACCGGGACAGGGTGGCGTGGCTACACCTTC. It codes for CASRGTGTGWRGYTF.

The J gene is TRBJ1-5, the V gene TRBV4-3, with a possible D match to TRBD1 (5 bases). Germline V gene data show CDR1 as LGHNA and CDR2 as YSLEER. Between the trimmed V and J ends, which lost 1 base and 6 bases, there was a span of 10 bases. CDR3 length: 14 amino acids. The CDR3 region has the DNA TGCGCCAGCAGCCAAGGCAGGGTTGCTCAGCCCCAGCATTTT. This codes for CASSQGRVAQPQHF.

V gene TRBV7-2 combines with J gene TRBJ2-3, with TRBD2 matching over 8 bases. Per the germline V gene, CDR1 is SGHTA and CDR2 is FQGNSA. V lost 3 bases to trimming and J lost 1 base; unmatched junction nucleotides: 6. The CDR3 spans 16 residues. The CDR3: CASSFGGGRGTDTQYF. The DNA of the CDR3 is TGTGCCAGCAGCTTCGGGGGGGGGCGTGGCACAGATACGCAGTATTTT.

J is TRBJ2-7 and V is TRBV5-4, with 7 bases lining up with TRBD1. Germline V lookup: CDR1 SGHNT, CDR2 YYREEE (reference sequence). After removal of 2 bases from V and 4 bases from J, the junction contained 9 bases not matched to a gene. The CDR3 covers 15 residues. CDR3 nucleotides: TGTGCCAGCAGCTTCCGCAGACAGGGTCGGTACGAGCAGTACTTC. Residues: CASSFRRQGRYEQYF.

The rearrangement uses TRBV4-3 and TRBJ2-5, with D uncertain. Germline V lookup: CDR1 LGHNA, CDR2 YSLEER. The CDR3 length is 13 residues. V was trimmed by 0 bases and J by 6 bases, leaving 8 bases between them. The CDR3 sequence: CASSQDLRKTQYF. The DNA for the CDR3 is TGCGCCAGCAGCCAAGACCTACGAAAGACCCAGTACTTC.

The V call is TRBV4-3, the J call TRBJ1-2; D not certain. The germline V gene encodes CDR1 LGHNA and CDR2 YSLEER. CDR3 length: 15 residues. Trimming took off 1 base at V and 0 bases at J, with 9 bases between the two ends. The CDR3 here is CASSQASPANYGYTF. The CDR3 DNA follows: TGCGCCAGCAGCCAAGCCTCCCCGGCTAACTATGGCTACACCTTC.

The CDR3 DNA reads as TGTGCCAGCAGCTTAGGAGTTTCGGGGTATGGCTACACCTTC. Residues: CASSLGVSGYGYTF. The rearrangement uses TRBV7-8 and TRBJ1-2; D remains unclear. With 1 base removed from V and 5 bases from J, the gap between germline ends came to 11 bases. Germline CDR1 SGHVS, CDR2 FQNEAQ. The CDR3 runs 14 residues.

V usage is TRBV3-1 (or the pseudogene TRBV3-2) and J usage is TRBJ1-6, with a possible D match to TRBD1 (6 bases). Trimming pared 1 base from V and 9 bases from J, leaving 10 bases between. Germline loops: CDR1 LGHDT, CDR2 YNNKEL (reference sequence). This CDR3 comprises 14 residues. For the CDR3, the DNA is TGTGCCAGCAGCCAAGTCCCACAGGGTTCACCCCTCCACTTT. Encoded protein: CASSQVPQGSPLHF.

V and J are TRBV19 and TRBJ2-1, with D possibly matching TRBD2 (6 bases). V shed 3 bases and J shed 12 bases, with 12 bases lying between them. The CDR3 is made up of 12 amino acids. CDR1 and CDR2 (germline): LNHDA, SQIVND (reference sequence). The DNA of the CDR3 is TGTGCCAGTAGTATCCCCTACGGGGGGCAGTTCTTC. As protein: CASSIPYGGQFF.

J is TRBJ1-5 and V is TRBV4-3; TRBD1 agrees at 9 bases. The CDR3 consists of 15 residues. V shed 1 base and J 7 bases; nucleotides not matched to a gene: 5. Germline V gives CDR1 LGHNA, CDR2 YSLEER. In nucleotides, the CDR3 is TGCGCCAGCAGCCAAGGGACAGGGGAGGCACAGCCCCAGCATTTT. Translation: CASSQGTGEAQPQHF.

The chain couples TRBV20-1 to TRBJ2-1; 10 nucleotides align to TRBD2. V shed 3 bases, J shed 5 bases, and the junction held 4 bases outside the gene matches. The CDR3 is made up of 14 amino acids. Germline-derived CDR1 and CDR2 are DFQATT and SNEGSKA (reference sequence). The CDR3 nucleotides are TGCAGTGCTAGTGGAGCGGGGGGGCACAATGAGCAGTTCTTC. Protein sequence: CSASGAGGHNEQFF.

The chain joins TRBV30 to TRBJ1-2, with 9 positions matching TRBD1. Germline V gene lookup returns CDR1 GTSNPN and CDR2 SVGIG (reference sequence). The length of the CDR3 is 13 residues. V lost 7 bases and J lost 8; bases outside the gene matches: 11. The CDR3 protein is CAFTPDRGVGYTF. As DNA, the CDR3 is TGTGCCTTCACCCCAGACAGGGGGGTGGGCTACACCTTC.

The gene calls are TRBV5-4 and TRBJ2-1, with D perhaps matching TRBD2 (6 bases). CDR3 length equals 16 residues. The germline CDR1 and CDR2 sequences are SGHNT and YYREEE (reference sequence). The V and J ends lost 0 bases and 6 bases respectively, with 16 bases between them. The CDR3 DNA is TGTGCCAGCAGCTTGGGAGCTAGCGTGGCTTCCAATGAGCAGTTCTTC. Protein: CASSLGASVASNEQFF.

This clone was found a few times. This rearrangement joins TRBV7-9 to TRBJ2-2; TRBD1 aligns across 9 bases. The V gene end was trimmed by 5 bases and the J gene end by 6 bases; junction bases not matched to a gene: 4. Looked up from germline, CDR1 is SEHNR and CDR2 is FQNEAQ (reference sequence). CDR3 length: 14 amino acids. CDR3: CASSPGTGSGELFF. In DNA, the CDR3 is TGTGCCAGCAGCCCGGGGACAGGGTCCGGGGAGCTGTTTTTT.

CDR3 nucleotide sequence: TGTGCCAGCAGCCAAGTTGTGACAGGGAACACTGAAGCTTTCTTT. The encoded protein is CASSQVVTGNTEAFF. The gene calls are TRBV4-2 and TRBJ1-1, with TRBD1 as a possible D gene (6 bases). V lost 1 base, J lost 1 base, and 10 bases lay in between. The CDR3 consists of 15 residues. Germline CDR1 LGHNA, CDR2 YNFKEQ.

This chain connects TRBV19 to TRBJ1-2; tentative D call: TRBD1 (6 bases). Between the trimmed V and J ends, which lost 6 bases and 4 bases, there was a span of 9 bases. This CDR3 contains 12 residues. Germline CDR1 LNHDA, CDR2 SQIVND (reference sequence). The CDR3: CASRGAGYGYTF. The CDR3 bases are TGTGCCAGTAGGGGGGCTGGCTATGGCTACACCTTC.

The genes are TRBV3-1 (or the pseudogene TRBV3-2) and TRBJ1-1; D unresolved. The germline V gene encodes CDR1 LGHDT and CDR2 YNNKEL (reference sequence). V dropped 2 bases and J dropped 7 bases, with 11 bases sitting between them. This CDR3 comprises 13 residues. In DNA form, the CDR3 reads TGTGCCAGCAGCCAATTTCGAGAGCTTGAAGCTTTCTTT. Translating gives CASSQFRELEAFF.

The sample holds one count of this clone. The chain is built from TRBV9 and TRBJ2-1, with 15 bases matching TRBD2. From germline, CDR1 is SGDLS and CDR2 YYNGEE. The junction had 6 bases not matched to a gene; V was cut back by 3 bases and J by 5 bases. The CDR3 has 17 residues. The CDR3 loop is CASSAGTSGGRNNEQFF. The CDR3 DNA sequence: TGTGCCAGCAGCGCAGGGACTAGCGGGGGGCGAAACAATGAGCAGTTCTTC.

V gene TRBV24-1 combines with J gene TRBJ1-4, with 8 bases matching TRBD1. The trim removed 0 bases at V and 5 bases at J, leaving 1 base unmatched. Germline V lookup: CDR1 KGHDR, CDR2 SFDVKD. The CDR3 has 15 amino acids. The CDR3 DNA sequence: TGTGCCACCAGTGATTTGCGGACAGGGAATGAAAAACTGTTTTTT. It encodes CATSDLRTGNEKLFF.

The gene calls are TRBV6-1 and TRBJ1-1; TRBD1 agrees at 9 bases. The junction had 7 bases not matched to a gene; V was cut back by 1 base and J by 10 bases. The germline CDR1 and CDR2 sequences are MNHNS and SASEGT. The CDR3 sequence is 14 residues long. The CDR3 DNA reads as TGTGCCAGCAGTGAAGTTACAGGGGGCGACGGAGCTTTCTTT. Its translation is CASSEVTGGDGAFF.

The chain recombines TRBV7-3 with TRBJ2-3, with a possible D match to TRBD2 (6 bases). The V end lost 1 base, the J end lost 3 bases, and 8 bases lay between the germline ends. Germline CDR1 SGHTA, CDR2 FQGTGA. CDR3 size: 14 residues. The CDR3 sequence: CASSLRGETDTQYF. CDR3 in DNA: TGTGCCAGCAGCTTAAGGGGGGAGACAGATACGCAGTATTTT. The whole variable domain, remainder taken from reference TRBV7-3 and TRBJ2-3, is GAGVSQTPSNKVTEKGKYVELRCDPISGHTALYWYRQSLGQGPEFLIYFQGTGAADDSGLPNDRFFAVRPEGSVSTLKIQRTERGDSAVYLCASSLRGETDTQYFGPGTRLTVL.

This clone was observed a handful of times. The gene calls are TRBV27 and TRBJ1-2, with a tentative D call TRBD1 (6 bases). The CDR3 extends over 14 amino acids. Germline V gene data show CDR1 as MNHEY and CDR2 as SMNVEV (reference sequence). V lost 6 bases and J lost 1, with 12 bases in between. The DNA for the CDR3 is TGTGCCAGCAGCCCTACAGGGTTTAACTATGGCTACACCTTC. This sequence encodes CASSPTGFNYGYTF.

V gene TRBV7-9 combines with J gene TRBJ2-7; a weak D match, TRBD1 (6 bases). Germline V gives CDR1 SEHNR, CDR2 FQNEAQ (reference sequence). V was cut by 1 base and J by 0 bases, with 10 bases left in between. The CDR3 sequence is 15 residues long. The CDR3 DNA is TGTGCCAGCAGCTTAGTCTTAGGGGGCTCCTACGAGCAGTACTTC. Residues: CASSLVLGGSYEQYF.

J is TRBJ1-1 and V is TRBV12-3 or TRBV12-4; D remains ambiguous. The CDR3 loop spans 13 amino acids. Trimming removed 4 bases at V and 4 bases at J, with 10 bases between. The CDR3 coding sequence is TGTGCCAGCAGTTCGCTGGTGAGCACTGAAGCTTTCTTT. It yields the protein CASSSLVSTEAFF.